Detailed here is one T cell receptor beta chain. Its antigen is still unknown. Researchers prepared the TCRbeta library using unique molecular identifiers, the study reports. TCRdb re-called the PCR reads through MiXCR, storing one row per CDR3 protein. The sample yields 550,000 to 800,000 distinct CDR3 sequences, around 13% seen once. This CDR3 region has 14 residues. Germline assignment: CDR1 MGHDK and CDR2 SYGVNS. Germline trimming cut 6 bases from V and 10 bases from J; bases unmatched to any gene: 4. The data belong to a study of T-cell reconstitution after alpha-beta-depleted transplantation in children. Study results and limitations: Reportedly, only several hundred clones from non-depleted graft cells drove alpha-beta T-cell counts at about two months. Recipient T cells and thymic progenitors that survived gave rise to the high TCRbeta diversity observed at day 60 in some patients.

The sequences come from PBMCs, collected before TCRalphabeta/CD19-depleted stem cell transplant. This chain joins TRBV25-1 and TRBJ2-1, with 15 bases identical to TRBD2. This TCR was recovered from a girl aged 2-10 years with congenital amegakaryocytic thrombocytopenia, due to receive a stem cell transplant. The CDR3 loop reads CASRTGTSGREQFF. The CDR3 bases are TGTGCCAGCAGAACCGGGACTAGCGGGAGGGAGCAGTTCTTC.